This T cell receptor (beta chain) was captured by sequencing in a study of blood T cell repertoires in COVID-19. About the study: PBMCs, B-cell-depleted T cells, or T cells were the source of the cDNA or gDNA that made up the material.

CDR3 length equals 15 residues. V lost 0 bases, J lost 8 bases, and 4 bases stayed unmatched. The V gene's germline CDR1 is SGDLS and CDR2 YYNGEE. Original handling: Reference gene primer amplification gave nucleated cell count estimates. Profiled with immunoSEQ multiplex PCR; TCRdb holds only in-frame clones, not every one. For V, J and clone size, that table is used; D and trimming come from the DNA. The sample records more than 60,000 clones, 88% being singletons. The source is a woman in her fifties or sixties with COVID-19, enrolled during active disease. The sequenced material came from peripheral blood. The chain links TRBV9 to TRBJ1-6, with 8 bases matching TRBD1. The CDR3 sequence is CASSVGGQAHSPLHF. As DNA, the CDR3 is TGTGCCAGCAGCGTAGGGGGACAGGCCCATTCACCCCTCCACTTT.